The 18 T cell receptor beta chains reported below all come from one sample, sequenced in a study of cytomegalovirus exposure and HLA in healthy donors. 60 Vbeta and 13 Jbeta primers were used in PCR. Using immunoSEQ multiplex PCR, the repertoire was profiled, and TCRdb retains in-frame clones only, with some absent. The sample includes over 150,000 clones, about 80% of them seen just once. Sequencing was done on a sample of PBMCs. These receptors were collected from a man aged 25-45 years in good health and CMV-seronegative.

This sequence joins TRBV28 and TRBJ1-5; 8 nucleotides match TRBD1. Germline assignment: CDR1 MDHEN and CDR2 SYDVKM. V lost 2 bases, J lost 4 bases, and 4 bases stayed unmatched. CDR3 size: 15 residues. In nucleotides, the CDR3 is TGTGCCAGCAGTTTAAGTCAGGGGGCGAATCAGCCCCAGCATTTT. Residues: CASSLSQGANQPQHF.

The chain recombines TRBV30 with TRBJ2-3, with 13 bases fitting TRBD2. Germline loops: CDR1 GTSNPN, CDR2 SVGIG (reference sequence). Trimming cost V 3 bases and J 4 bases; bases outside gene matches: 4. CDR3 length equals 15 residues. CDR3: CAWRPGLAGADTQYF. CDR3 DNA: TGTGCCTGGAGGCCCGGACTAGCGGGAGCAGATACGCAGTATTTT.

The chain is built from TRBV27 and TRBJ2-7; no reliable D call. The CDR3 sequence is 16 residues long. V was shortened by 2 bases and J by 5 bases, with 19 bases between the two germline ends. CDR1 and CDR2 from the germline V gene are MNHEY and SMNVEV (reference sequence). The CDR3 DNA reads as TGTGCCAGCAGTTTAGCTGAGGCGCCGATGCTGGACGAGCAGTACTTC. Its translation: CASSLAEAPMLDEQYF.

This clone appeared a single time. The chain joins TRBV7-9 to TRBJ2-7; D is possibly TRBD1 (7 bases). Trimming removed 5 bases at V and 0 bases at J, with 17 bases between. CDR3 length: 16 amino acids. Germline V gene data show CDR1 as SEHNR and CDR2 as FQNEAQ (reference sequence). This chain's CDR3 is CASSPGGTESSYEQYF. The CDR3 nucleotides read TGTGCCAGCAGCCCAGGAGGGACAGAGAGCTCCTACGAGCAGTACTTC.

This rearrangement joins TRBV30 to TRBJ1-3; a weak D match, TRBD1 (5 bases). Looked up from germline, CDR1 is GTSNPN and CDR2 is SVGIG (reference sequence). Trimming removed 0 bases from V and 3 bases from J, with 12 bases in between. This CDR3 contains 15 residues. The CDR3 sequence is CAWSVGGGDGNTIYF. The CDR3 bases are TGTGCCTGGAGTGTGGGGGGAGGGGATGGAAACACCATATATTTT.

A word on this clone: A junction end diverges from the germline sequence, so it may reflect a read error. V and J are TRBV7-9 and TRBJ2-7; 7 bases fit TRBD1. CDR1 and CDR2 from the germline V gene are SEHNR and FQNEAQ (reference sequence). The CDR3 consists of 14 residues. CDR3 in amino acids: CSSSLDREKGEQYF. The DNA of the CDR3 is TGTTCCAGCAGCTTAGACAGGGAGAAGGGCGAGCAGTACTTC.

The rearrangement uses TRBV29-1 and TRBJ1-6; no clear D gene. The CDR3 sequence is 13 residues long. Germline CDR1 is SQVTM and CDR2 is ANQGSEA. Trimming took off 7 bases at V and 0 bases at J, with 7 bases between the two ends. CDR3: CSARSSYNSPLHF. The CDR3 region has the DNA TGCAGCGCGAGGAGCTCCTATAATTCACCCCTCCACTTT.

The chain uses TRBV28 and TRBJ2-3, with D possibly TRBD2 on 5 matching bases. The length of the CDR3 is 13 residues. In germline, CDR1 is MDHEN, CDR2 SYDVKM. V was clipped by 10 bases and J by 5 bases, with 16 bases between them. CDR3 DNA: TGTGCCATCCCCGGGGATTGGGAAGATACGCAGTATTTT. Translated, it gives CAIPGDWEDTQYF.

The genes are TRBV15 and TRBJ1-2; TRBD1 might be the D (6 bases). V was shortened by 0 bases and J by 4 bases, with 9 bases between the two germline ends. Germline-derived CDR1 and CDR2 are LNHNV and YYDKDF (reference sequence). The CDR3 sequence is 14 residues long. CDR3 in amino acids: CATSRDWGPYGYTF. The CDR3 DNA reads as TGTGCCACCAGCAGAGATTGGGGGCCCTATGGCTACACCTTC.

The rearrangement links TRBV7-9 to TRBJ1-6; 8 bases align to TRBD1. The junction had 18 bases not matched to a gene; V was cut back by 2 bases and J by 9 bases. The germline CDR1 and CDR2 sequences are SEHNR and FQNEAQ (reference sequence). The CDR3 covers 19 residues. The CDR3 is CASSLLLAGGVKVGSPLHF. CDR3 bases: TGTGCCAGCAGCTTACTGTTGGCAGGGGGCGTGAAGGTGGGTTCACCCCTCCACTTT.

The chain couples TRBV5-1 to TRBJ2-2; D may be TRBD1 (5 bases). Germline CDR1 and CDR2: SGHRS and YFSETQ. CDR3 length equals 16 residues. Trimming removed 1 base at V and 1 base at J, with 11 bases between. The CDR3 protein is CASSLFWQGNTGELFF. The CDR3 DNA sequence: TGCGCCAGCAGCTTGTTTTGGCAGGGGAACACCGGGGAGCTGTTTTTT.

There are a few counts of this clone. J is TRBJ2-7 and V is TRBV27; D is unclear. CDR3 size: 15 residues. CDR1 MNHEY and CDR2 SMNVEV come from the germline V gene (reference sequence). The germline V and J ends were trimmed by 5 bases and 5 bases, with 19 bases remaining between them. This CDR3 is CASSPLVGFHDEQYF. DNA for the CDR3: TGTGCCAGCAGTCCACTTGTCGGGTTCCACGACGAGCAGTACTTC.

The CDR3 region is CASRPTGAGSTDTQYF. In DNA form, the CDR3 reads TGTGCCAGCAGACCGACCGGAGCGGGTAGCACAGATACGCAGTATTTT. The chain joins TRBV5-4 to TRBJ2-3; D is perhaps TRBD2 (6 bases). V dropped 5 bases and J dropped 0 bases, with 16 bases sitting between them. The germline gives CDR1 SGHNT, CDR2 YYREEE (reference sequence). CDR3 length: 16 residues.

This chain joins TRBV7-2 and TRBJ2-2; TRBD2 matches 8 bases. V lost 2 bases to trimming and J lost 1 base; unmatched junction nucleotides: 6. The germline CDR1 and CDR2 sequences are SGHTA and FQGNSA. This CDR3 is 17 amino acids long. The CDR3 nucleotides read TGTGCCAGCAGCTTAATACTAGCGGTGATGAACACCGGGGAGCTGTTTTTT. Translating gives CASSLILAVMNTGELFF.

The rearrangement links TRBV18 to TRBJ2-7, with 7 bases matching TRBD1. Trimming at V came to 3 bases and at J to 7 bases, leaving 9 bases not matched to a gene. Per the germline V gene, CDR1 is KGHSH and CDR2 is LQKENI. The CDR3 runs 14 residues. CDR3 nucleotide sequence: TGTGCCAGCTCACCGGGACAGCAGATGGGGGAGCAGTACTTC. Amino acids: CASSPGQQMGEQYF.

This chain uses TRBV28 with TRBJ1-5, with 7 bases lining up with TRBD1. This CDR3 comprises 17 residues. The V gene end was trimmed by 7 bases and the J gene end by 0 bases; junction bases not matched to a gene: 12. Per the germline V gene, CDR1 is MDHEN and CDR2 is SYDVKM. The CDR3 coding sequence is TGTGCCAGCACCGAATGGGACAGCCTATATAGCAATCAGCCCCAGCATTTT. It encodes CASTEWDSLYSNQPQHF. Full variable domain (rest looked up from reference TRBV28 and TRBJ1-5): DVKVTQSSRYLVKRTGEKVFLECVQDMDHENMFWYRQDPGLGLRLIYFSYDVKMKEKGDIPEGYSVSREKKERFSLILESASTNQTSMYLCASTEWDSLYSNQPQHFGDGTRLSIL.

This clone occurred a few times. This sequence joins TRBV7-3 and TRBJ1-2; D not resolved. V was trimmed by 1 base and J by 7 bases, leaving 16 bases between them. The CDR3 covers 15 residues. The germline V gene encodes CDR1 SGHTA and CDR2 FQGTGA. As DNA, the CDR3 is TGTGCCAGCAGCTTAAAAGCTGCTGGCGGGAGTGGCTACACCTTC. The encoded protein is CASSLKAAGGSGYTF. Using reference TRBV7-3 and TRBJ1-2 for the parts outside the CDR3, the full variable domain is GAGVSQTPSNKVTEKGKYVELRCDPISGHTALYWYRQSLGQGPEFLIYFQGTGAADDSGLPNDRFFAVRPEGSVSTLKIQRTERGDSAVYLCASSLKAAGGSGYTFGSGTRLTVV.

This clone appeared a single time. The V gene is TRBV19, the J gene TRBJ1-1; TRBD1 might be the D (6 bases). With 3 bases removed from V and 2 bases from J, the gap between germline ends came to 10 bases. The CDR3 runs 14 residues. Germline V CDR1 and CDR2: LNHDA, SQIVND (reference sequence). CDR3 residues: CASSILDSNTEAFF. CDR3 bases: TGTGCCAGTAGTATCCTGGACAGTAACACTGAAGCTTTCTTT.